This record covers a single T cell receptor (beta chain). These data are taken from a study of blood T cell repertoires in COVID-19. V dropped 5 bases and J dropped 6; count of bases not matched to a gene: 10. The germline CDR1 and CDR2 sequences are KGHDR and SFDVKD. The CDR3 totals 16 residues. Repertoires were generated with immunoSEQ multiplex PCR, while TCRdb's copy carries only in-frame clones and drops some. The sample consists of 130,000 to 150,000 clones, 70% to 85% of them appearing once. The source of this sequence is an elderly woman with acute or convalescent COVID-19. J is TRBJ2-1 and V is TRBV24-1; TRBD1 agrees at 9 bases. The material sequenced was peripheral blood. The CDR3: CATSGSDRGTSNEQFF. The CDR3 nucleotides are TGTGCCACCAGTGGGTCTGACAGGGGGACTTCCAATGAGCAGTTCTTC.